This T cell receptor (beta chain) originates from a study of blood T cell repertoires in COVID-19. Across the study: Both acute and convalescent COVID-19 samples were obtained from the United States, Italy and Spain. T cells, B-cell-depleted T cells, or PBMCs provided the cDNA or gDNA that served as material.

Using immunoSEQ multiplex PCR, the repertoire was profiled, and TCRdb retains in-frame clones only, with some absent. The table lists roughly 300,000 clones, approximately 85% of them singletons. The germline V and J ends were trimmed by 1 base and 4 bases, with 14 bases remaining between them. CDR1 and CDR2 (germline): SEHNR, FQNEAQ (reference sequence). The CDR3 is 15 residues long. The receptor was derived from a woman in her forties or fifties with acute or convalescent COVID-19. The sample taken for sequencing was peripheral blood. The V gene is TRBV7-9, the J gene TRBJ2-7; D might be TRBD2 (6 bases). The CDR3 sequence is CASSLVGGSNYEQYF. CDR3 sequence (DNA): TGTGCCAGCAGCTTAGTCGGGGGTAGCAATTACGAGCAGTACTTC.